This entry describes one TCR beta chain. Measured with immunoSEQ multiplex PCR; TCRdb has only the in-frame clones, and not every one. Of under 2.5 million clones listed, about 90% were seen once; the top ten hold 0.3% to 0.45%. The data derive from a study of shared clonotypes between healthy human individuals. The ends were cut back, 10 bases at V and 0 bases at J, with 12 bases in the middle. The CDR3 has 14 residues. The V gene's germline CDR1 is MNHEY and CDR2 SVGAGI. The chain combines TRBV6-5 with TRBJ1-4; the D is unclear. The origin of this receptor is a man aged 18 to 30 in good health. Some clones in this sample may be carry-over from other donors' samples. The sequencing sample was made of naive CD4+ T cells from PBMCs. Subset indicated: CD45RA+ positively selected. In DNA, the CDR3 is TGTGCCACATCTAGATCAGCAACTAATGAAAAACTGTTTTTT. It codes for CATSRSATNEKLFF.